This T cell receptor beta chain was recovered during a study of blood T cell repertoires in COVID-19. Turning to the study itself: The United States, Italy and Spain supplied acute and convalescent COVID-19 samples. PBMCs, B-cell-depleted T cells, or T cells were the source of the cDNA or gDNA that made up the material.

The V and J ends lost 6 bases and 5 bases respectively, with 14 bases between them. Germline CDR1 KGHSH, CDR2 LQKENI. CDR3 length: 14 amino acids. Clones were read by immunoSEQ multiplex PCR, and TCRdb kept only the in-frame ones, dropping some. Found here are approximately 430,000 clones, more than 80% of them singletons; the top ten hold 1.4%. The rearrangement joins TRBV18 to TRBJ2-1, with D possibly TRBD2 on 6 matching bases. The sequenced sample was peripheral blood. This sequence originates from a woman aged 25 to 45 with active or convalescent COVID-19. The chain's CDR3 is CASSPAGRDNEQFF. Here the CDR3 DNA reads TGTGCCAGCTCCCCCGCGGGGCGCGACAATGAGCAGTTCTTC.